The rows below give T cell receptor beta chains drawn from one sample of a study of shared clonotypes between healthy human individuals. The repertoire was sequenced with immunoSEQ multiplex PCR; TCRdb's copy has only in-frame clones and lacks some. The sample lists millions of clones, over 85% occurring once. Specimen: naive CD4+ T cells sorted from blood. These receptors were taken from a man aged 18 to 30 in good health. CDR3s include the opening cysteine and the closing phenylalanine or tryptophan. A D gene is named only where the DNA matches it firmly. Not all rows give a size; the values are once, few, many and, for expanded clones, a class.

D,V,J,size,DNA,CDR3
TRBD1,TRBV7-2,TRBJ2-7,.,TGTGCCAGCAGCTTCCTCTCACAGGGGAATTACGAGCAGTACTTC,CASSFLSQGNYEQYF
.,TRBV5-1,TRBJ1-4,.,TGCGCCAGCAGCTTGCAACAGTTAAATGAAAAACTGTTTTTT,CASSLQQLNEKLFF
.,TRBV4-1,TRBJ1-5,.,TGCGCCAGCAGCCAAGATCCGAGCGTTCAGCCCCAGCATTTT,CASSQDPSVQPQHF
TRBD2,TRBV5-4,TRBJ2-1,.,TGTGCCAGCAGCTTGGCTGGGGGACTAGCGGGAGCTGAGCAGTTCTTC,CASSLAGGLAGAEQFF
TRBD2,TRBV5-1,TRBJ2-7,.,TGCGCCAGCAGCTCCCCCTCGGGACTAGTACACGAGCAGTACTTC,CASSSPSGLVHEQYF
.,TRBV19,TRBJ2-2,.,TGTGCCAGTGCGCGGGGCCCACACCGGGGAGCTGTTTTT,CASARGPHRGAVF
.,TRBV30,TRBJ1-3,.,TGTGCCTCCCGGACTCTCTCTGGAAACACCATATATTTT,CASRTLSGNTIYF
.,TRBV7-2,TRBJ1-6,.,TGTGCCAGCAGCCGAACAGGGCCCGAGGGCTCCTATAATTCACCCCTCCACTTT,CASSRTGPEGSYNSPLHF
.,TRBV7-9,TRBJ1-6,once,TGTGCCAGCAGCGCGGGACACGGGGGTTCTTCACCCCTCCACTTT,CASSAGHGGSSPLHF
.,TRBV10-3,TRBJ2-2,.,TGTGCCATCAATGGACCCTCCGGGGAGCTGTTTTTT,CAINGPSGELFF